The 5 T cell receptor beta chains listed next were all sequenced from one sample in a study of OX40 agonist ivuxolimab in advanced cancers. TCRdb's copy holds only in-frame clones and misses some; the assay was immunoSEQ multiplex PCR. Of more than 50,000 clones listed, 85% to 95% are singletons. The source material was CD4+ or CD8+ T cells sorted from blood, sampled in a trial of the OX40 agonist ivuxolimab. The source of these receptors is an adult with an advanced solid tumor such as melanoma, head and neck, liver or kidney cancer.

This chain joins TRBV4-3 and TRBJ2-7; D perhaps matches TRBD2 (6 bases). This CDR3 spans 16 amino acids. Germline V gene lookup returns CDR1 LGHNA and CDR2 YSLEER. Between the trimmed V and J ends, which lost 4 bases and 6 bases, there was a span of 22 bases. In nucleotides, the CDR3 is TGCGCCAGCAGCCGCAAGATACTTACGGGAGTGGGCGAGCAGTACTTC. It codes for CASSRKILTGVGEQYF.

The V gene is TRBV29-1, the J gene TRBJ2-7, with 7 positions matching TRBD1. CDR1 and CDR2 from the germline V gene are SQVTM and ANQGSEA. The CDR3 is 14 amino acids. V gave up 7 bases and J gave up 1 base; unmatched junction bases: 10. CDR3 amino acids: CSAEAGGRSYEQYF. The CDR3 DNA follows: TGCAGCGCCGAGGCAGGGGGTCGGTCCTACGAGCAGTACTTC.

The rearrangement joins TRBV7-9 to TRBJ2-5, with 11 positions matching TRBD2. The germline V gene encodes CDR1 SEHNR and CDR2 FQNEAQ (reference sequence). V was pared by 3 bases and J by 4 bases, with 13 bases of the junction left unmatched. The CDR3 extends over 18 amino acids. CDR3 DNA: TGTGCCAGCAGCTTGGGCTTACTAGCGGGAGTAGGACGAGAGACCCAGTACTTC. It encodes CASSLGLLAGVGRETQYF.

The chain joins TRBV7-6 to TRBJ1-4; TRBD1 agrees at 7 bases. CDR1 is SGHVS, CDR2 FNYEAQ, per germline. V shed 5 bases, J shed 1 base, and the junction held 10 bases outside the gene matches. The CDR3 extends over 17 amino acids. The CDR3 sequence is CASSDVVRGRTNEKLFF. CDR3 in DNA: TGTGCCAGCAGCGACGTCGTGAGGGGGCGAACTAATGAAAAACTGTTTTTT.

V gene TRBV7-9 combines with J gene TRBJ1-3; D ambiguous. Deletions cut 5 bases from V and 0 bases from J, with 8 bases between. Germline values: CDR1 SEHNR, CDR2 FQNEAQ (reference sequence). The CDR3 extends over 14 amino acids. As DNA, the CDR3 is TGTGCCAGCAGCCCTTCCAGCTCTGGAAACACCATATATTTT. Amino acid sequence: CASSPSSSGNTIYF.